This T cell receptor beta chain originates from a study of OX40 agonist ivuxolimab in advanced cancers. Libraries were prepared by immunoSEQ multiplex PCR; TCRdb keeps only in-frame clonotypes and omits some of them. The sample lists around 40,000 clones; around 80% were seen once. This clone has just a few counts. Unmatched junction bases numbered 4, after V lost 3 bases and J lost 4 bases. Germline V gene data show CDR1 as MNHEY and CDR2 as SMNVEV (reference sequence). The CDR3 runs 15 residues. The V and J genes are TRBV27 and TRBJ2-3; 10 bases are a match to TRBD1. The sequence came from an adult with an advanced solid tumor such as melanoma, head and neck, liver or kidney cancer. The sample here was CD4+ or CD8+ T cells sorted from blood, taken in a trial of the OX40 agonist ivuxolimab. The CDR3 is CASSFWDRGADTQYF. The CDR3, as DNA: TGTGCCAGCAGTTTTTGGGACAGGGGTGCAGATACGCAGTATTTT.